This note documents a single T cell receptor (beta chain) sequence. The trim removed 7 bases at V and 2 bases at J, leaving 10 bases unmatched. There are 15 residues in the CDR3. The germline CDR1 and CDR2 sequences are SQVTM and ANQGSEA. Authors' data handling: Estimated nucleated cell counts came from reference gene primer amplification. TCRdb keeps only in-frame clones here, not all; method: immunoSEQ multiplex PCR. The D gene and trimming were derived from the DNA, and the V and J assignments and clone size from that table. The profile shows some 400,000 clones, roughly nine tenths of them singletons. Cohorts were determined from participant-reported clinical history. The data stem from a study of blood T cell repertoires in COVID-19. About the study: PBMCs, B-cell-depleted T cells, or T cells were the source of the cDNA or gDNA that made up the material.

The source is a woman in her twenties or thirties who had recovered from COVID-19. The gene calls are TRBV29-1 and TRBJ1-1; 10 bases align to TRBD1. What was sequenced was PBMCs or T cells enriched from blood (not recorded which). CDR3 residues: CSAEGQGLGNTEAFF. The DNA of the CDR3 is TGCAGCGCCGAGGGACAGGGGCTGGGAAACACTGAAGCTTTCTTT. The entire variable domain, with the rest obtained from reference TRBV29-1 and TRBJ1-1, is as follows: SAVISQKPSRDICQRGTSLTIQCQVDSQVTMMFWYRQQPGQSLTLIATANQGSEATYESGFVIDKFPISRPNLTFSTLTVSNMSPEDSSIYLCSAEGQGLGNTEAFFGQGTRLTVV.